A selection of T cell receptor beta chains follows, all from one sample in a study of cytomegalovirus exposure and HLA in healthy donors. Profiled with immunoSEQ multiplex PCR; TCRdb holds only in-frame clones, not every one. The sample yields about 64,000 clones, 90% to 95% seen once. Sequencing was done on a sample of PBMCs. Source of these receptors: a woman aged 18-30 years in good health and CMV-seropositive. Each CDR3 is given with its conserved first and last residue.

CDR3 protein: CAWSLQLAQSNEQFF
V gene: TRBV30
J gene: TRBJ2-1

CDR3 protein: CASSPGSLSSYNEQFF
V gene: TRBV5-1
J gene: TRBJ2-1

CDR3 protein: CASSLPGQGKYGYTF
V gene: TRBV5-5
J gene: TRBJ1-2

CDR3 protein: CARRDGTGKMNTEAFF
V gene: TRBV7-2
J gene: TRBJ1-1

CDR3 protein: CASSTRRGGSYNEQFF
V gene: TRBV6-6
J gene: TRBJ2-1

CDR3 protein: CASSIGGLTTNEKLFF
V gene: TRBV5-4
J gene: TRBJ1-4

CDR3 protein: CASSLEAGIESPLHF
V gene: TRBV7-9
J gene: TRBJ1-6

CDR3 protein: CASTTLLEKLFF
V gene: TRBV28
J gene: TRBJ1-4

CDR3 protein: CASSPTSGGKTQYF
V gene: TRBV7-2
J gene: TRBJ2-5

CDR3 protein: CASSYEPGANYGYTF
V gene: TRBV6-6
J gene: TRBJ1-2

CDR3 protein: CASSQGLAGGVEQFF
V gene: TRBV4-3
J gene: TRBJ2-1

CDR3 protein: CASTWTSGSADTQYF
V gene: TRBV5-8
J gene: TRBJ2-3

CDR3 protein: CASSNGLAGITDTQYF
V gene: TRBV5-8
J gene: TRBJ2-3

CDR3 protein: CASSVSLAGGIAYNEQFF
V gene: TRBV9
J gene: TRBJ2-1

CDR3 protein: CASSGGTSGAHPSTDTQYF
V gene: TRBV19
J gene: TRBJ2-3

CDR3 protein: CASSLMGGQQETQYF
V gene: TRBV7-3
J gene: TRBJ2-5

CDR3 protein: CASRGAGAASGYEQYF
V gene: TRBV11-2
J gene: TRBJ2-7

CDR3 protein: CASSSGQIYYGYTF
V gene: TRBV7-2
J gene: TRBJ1-2

CDR3 protein: CAWSPRLAGVRSGANVLTF
V gene: TRBV30
J gene: TRBJ2-6

CDR3 protein: CASSLFWEGGQPQHF
V gene: TRBV28
J gene: TRBJ1-5

CDR3 protein: CASSLAGGEQYF
V gene: TRBV5-6
J gene: TRBJ2-7

CDR3 protein: CASSLSGAGGNTIYF
V gene: TRBV7-8
J gene: TRBJ1-3

CDR3 protein: CASSLPQPGTDTQYF
V gene: TRBV5-1
J gene: TRBJ2-3

CDR3 protein: CASSALAGGNNEQFF
V gene: TRBV6-4
J gene: TRBJ2-1

CDR3 protein: CASSFKIPRPNDRVWGTDTQYF
V gene: TRBV28
J gene: TRBJ2-3

CDR3 protein: CASSLQGSYNEQFF
V gene: TRBV19
J gene: TRBJ2-1

CDR3 protein: CSVDGLGSFTDTQYF
V gene: TRBV29-1
J gene: TRBJ2-3

CDR3 protein: CATSSGTGVAYNEQFF
V gene: TRBV15
J gene: TRBJ2-1

CDR3 protein: CASSRAGFTDTQYF
V gene: TRBV10-2
J gene: TRBJ2-3

CDR3 protein: CAISEFSGRGTDTQYF
V gene: TRBV10-3
J gene: TRBJ2-3

CDR3 protein: CASSLGTAQTGELFF
V gene: TRBV7-2
J gene: TRBJ2-2

CDR3 protein: CASSSTYTGWRTGELFF
V gene: TRBV28
J gene: TRBJ2-2

CDR3 protein: CASSEQDPYEQYF
V gene: TRBV7-2
J gene: TRBJ2-7

CDR3 protein: CASSLGTLSNEKLFF
V gene: TRBV5-1
J gene: TRBJ1-4

CDR3 protein: CSAYKLETQYF
V gene: TRBV20-1
J gene: TRBJ2-5

CDR3 protein: CASSIGTGGNEQFF
V gene: TRBV6-4
J gene: TRBJ2-1

CDR3 protein: CVVGQNYGYTF
V gene: TRBV7-8
J gene: TRBJ1-2

CDR3 protein: CASSPVGRPDTQYF
V gene: TRBV7-2
J gene: TRBJ2-3

CDR3 protein: CASRGPRGGSGSYEQYF
V gene: TRBV10-2
J gene: TRBJ2-7

CDR3 protein: CAWTTYAGQPQHF
V gene: TRBV30
J gene: TRBJ1-5

CDR3 protein: CSYGWGVGTGELFF
V gene: TRBV29-1
J gene: TRBJ2-2

CDR3 protein: CASSIDRGWGYTF
V gene: TRBV7-2
J gene: TRBJ1-2

CDR3 protein: CASSLGTSSYNEQFF
V gene: TRBV2
J gene: TRBJ2-1

CDR3 protein: CASSLTIKETQYF
V gene: TRBV7-2
J gene: TRBJ2-5

CDR3 protein: CASSSETDTQYF
V gene: TRBV5-1
J gene: TRBJ2-3

CDR3 protein: CASSYNARTARGTF
V gene: TRBV6-5
J gene: TRBJ1-2

CDR3 protein: CASSEVDRVEDTEAFF
V gene: TRBV6-1
J gene: TRBJ1-1

CDR3 protein: CASSLPQGETQYF
V gene: TRBV5-4
J gene: TRBJ2-5

CDR3 protein: CASSSRGAGFSGNTIYF
V gene: TRBV5-1
J gene: TRBJ1-3

CDR3 protein: CASSYSGRTTDTQYF
V gene: TRBV5-4
J gene: TRBJ2-3

CDR3 protein: CASRGTADEKLFF
V gene: TRBV28
J gene: TRBJ1-4

CDR3 protein: CASVLSLSGSYEQYF
V gene: TRBV28
J gene: TRBJ2-7

CDR3 protein: CASSPHGQPQHF
V gene: TRBV7-8
J gene: TRBJ1-5

CDR3 protein: CASSVGDSVIYEQYF
V gene: TRBV9
J gene: TRBJ2-7

CDR3 protein: CASSLASTAGGNTIYF
V gene: TRBV11-2
J gene: TRBJ1-3